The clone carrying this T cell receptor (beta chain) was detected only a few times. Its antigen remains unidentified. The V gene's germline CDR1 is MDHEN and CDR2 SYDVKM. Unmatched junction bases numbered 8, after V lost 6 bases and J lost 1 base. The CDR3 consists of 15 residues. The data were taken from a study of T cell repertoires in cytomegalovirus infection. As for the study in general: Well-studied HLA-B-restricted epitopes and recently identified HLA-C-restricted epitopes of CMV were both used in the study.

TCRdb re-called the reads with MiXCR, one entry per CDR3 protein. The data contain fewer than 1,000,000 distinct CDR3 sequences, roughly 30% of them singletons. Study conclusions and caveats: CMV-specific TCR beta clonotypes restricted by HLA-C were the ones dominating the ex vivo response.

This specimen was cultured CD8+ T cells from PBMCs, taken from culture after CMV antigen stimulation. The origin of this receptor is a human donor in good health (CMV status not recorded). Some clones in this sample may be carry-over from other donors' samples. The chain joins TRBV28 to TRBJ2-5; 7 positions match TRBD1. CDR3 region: CASSEPDRPQETQYF. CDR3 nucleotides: TGTGCCAGCAGCGAACCGGACAGGCCCCAAGAGACCCAGTACTTC.